What follows are 8 T cell receptor beta chains derived from one specimen sequenced in a study of T cell responses to AZD1222 COVID-19 vaccine. Sequenced by immunoSEQ multiplex PCR; TCRdb stores in-frame clones only, minus some. The sample yields 100,000 to 120,000 clones, 87% seen once. Source: peripheral blood, taken on day 0 of AZD1222 vaccination. Source of these receptors: an adult in good health.

In nucleotides, the CDR3 is TGTGCCAGGCCGACAGGGGAAGGGACCCAGTACTTC. Its protein is CARPTGEGTQYF. The chain combines TRBV25-1 with TRBJ2-5; 8 bases line up with TRBD1. CDR1 and CDR2 (germline): MGHDK, SYGVNS. The V and J ends lost 9 bases and 7 bases, in that order; junction bases with no gene match: 7. The CDR3 consists of 12 residues.

The chain combines TRBV5-1 with TRBJ2-1; D not resolved. Germline V gene lookup returns CDR1 SGHRS and CDR2 YFSETQ. The CDR3 spans 16 residues. V lost 1 base and J 6 bases, leaving 17 bases between the germline ends. CDR3 sequence (DNA): TGCGCCAGCAGCTTGAATCCCCCCGGGTCGAGCAATGAGCAGTTCTTC. It is translated as CASSLNPPGSSNEQFF.

The chain combines TRBV12-5 with TRBJ2-2; D gene unclear. Germline V lookup: CDR1 LGHNT, CDR2 FRNRAP. Trimming cost V 0 bases and J 1 base, with 3 bases left between them. The CDR3 sequence is 14 residues long. The CDR3, as DNA: TGTGCTAGTGGTTTGGTTGAGAACACCGGGGAGCTGTTTTTT. It translates to CASGLVENTGELFF.

The CDR3 nucleotides read TGTGCCACCAGCAGGCAGACAGGGAATGAAAAACTGTTTTTT. Amino acid sequence: CATSRQTGNEKLFF. The rearrangement links TRBV15 to TRBJ1-4, with TRBD1 matching over 7 bases. The J segment lost 5 bases and the V segment lost 3 bases, leaving 3 bases of the junction unmatched. In germline, CDR1 is LNHNV, CDR2 YYDKDF (reference sequence). CDR3 length: 14 residues.

The V gene is TRBV6-1, the J gene TRBJ2-7, with TRBD1 identical over 8 bases. The V segment lost 1 base and the J segment 2 bases; nucleotides outside the gene matches: 4. Looked up from germline, CDR1 is MNHNS and CDR2 is SASEGT. This CDR3 contains 15 residues. This CDR3 reads CASSEGAGGTYEQYF. The CDR3 coding sequence is TGTGCCAGCAGTGAAGGGGCAGGGGGCACCTACGAGCAGTACTTC.

V and J are TRBV10-3 and TRBJ1-2; 11 bases align to TRBD1. V was pared by 2 bases and J by 6 bases, with 2 bases of the junction left unmatched. The germline V gene encodes CDR1 ENHRY and CDR2 SYGVKD. The CDR3 is 14 amino acids. The CDR3 DNA sequence: TGTGCCATCAGTGAGGGACAGGGGGCGAATGGCTACACCTTC. Protein: CAISEGQGANGYTF.

V gene TRBV11-1 combines with J gene TRBJ2-1, with D tentatively TRBD1 or TRBD2 (5 bases each). The CDR3 extends over 13 amino acids. Trimming shortened V by 1 base and J by 9 bases, and 10 bases separated the two germline ends. CDR1 is SGHAT and CDR2 is FQDESV in the germline V gene (reference sequence). As DNA, the CDR3 is TGTGCCAGCAGCTTAGAGATGAGGGGTGAGCAGTTCTTC. It codes for CASSLEMRGEQFF.

The genes are TRBV11-3 and TRBJ2-6; D is perhaps TRBD2 (6 bases). CDR3 length equals 19 residues. Germline V gene lookup returns CDR1 SGHNT and CDR2 YENEEA. Deletions cut 5 bases from V and 3 bases from J, with 23 bases between. CDR3 DNA sequence: TGTGCCAGCAGCCCCCGGGAGATAGAGCTACGGGGTGGGGCCAACGTCCTGACTTTC. This gives the protein CASSPREIELRGGANVLTF.